Ten or more counts support the clone carrying this T cell receptor (beta chain). The antigen remains unidentified. From the 5' RACE reads, TCRdb called clonotypes with MiXCR, one entry per CDR3 protein. The sample includes 250,000 to 300,000 distinct CDR3 sequences, less than 9.5% of them seen just once. The data derive from a study of T-cell memory formation after mild COVID-19. General study points: The study found contracting CD4+ clones mainly in CM and EM and contracting CD8+ clones in EMRA. Second-wave clones reaching peak frequency on day 37 lacked confirmed SARS-CoV-2 specificity. Clones contracting across day 15 to 85 had a balanced CD4/CD8 profile; later expanding clones leaned CD4+. The appearance of some responding clones in pre-infection memory suggested that cross-reactive memory joined.

Between the trimmed V and J ends, which lost 0 bases and 3 bases, there was a span of 9 bases. Germline values: CDR1 SGDLS, CDR2 YYNGEE. The CDR3 runs to 14 residues. Source material: PBMCs or a T cell subset sorted from them (not recorded which). This sequence originates from a man younger than 35 who had mild COVID-19 (a few samples of this study predate the infection). Cell type and time point are not known. The chain employs TRBV9 and TRBJ2-5, with no clear D. The CDR3, as DNA: TGTGCCAGCAGCGTAGAATTAGCTAAAGAGACCCAGTACTTC. This gives the protein CASSVELAKETQYF.